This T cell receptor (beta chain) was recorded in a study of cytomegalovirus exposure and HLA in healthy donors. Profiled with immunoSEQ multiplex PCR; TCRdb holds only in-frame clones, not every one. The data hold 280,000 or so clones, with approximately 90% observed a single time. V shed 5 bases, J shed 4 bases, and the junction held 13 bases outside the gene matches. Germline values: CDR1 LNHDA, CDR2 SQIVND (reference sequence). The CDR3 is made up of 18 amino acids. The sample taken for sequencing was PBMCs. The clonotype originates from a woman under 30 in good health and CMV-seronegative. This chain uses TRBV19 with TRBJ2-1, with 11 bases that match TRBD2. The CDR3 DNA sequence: TGTGCCAGTAGTCCCCGTTCCGGGACTAGCGGCAATTACAATGAGCAGTTCTTC. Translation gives CASSPRSGTSGNYNEQFF.